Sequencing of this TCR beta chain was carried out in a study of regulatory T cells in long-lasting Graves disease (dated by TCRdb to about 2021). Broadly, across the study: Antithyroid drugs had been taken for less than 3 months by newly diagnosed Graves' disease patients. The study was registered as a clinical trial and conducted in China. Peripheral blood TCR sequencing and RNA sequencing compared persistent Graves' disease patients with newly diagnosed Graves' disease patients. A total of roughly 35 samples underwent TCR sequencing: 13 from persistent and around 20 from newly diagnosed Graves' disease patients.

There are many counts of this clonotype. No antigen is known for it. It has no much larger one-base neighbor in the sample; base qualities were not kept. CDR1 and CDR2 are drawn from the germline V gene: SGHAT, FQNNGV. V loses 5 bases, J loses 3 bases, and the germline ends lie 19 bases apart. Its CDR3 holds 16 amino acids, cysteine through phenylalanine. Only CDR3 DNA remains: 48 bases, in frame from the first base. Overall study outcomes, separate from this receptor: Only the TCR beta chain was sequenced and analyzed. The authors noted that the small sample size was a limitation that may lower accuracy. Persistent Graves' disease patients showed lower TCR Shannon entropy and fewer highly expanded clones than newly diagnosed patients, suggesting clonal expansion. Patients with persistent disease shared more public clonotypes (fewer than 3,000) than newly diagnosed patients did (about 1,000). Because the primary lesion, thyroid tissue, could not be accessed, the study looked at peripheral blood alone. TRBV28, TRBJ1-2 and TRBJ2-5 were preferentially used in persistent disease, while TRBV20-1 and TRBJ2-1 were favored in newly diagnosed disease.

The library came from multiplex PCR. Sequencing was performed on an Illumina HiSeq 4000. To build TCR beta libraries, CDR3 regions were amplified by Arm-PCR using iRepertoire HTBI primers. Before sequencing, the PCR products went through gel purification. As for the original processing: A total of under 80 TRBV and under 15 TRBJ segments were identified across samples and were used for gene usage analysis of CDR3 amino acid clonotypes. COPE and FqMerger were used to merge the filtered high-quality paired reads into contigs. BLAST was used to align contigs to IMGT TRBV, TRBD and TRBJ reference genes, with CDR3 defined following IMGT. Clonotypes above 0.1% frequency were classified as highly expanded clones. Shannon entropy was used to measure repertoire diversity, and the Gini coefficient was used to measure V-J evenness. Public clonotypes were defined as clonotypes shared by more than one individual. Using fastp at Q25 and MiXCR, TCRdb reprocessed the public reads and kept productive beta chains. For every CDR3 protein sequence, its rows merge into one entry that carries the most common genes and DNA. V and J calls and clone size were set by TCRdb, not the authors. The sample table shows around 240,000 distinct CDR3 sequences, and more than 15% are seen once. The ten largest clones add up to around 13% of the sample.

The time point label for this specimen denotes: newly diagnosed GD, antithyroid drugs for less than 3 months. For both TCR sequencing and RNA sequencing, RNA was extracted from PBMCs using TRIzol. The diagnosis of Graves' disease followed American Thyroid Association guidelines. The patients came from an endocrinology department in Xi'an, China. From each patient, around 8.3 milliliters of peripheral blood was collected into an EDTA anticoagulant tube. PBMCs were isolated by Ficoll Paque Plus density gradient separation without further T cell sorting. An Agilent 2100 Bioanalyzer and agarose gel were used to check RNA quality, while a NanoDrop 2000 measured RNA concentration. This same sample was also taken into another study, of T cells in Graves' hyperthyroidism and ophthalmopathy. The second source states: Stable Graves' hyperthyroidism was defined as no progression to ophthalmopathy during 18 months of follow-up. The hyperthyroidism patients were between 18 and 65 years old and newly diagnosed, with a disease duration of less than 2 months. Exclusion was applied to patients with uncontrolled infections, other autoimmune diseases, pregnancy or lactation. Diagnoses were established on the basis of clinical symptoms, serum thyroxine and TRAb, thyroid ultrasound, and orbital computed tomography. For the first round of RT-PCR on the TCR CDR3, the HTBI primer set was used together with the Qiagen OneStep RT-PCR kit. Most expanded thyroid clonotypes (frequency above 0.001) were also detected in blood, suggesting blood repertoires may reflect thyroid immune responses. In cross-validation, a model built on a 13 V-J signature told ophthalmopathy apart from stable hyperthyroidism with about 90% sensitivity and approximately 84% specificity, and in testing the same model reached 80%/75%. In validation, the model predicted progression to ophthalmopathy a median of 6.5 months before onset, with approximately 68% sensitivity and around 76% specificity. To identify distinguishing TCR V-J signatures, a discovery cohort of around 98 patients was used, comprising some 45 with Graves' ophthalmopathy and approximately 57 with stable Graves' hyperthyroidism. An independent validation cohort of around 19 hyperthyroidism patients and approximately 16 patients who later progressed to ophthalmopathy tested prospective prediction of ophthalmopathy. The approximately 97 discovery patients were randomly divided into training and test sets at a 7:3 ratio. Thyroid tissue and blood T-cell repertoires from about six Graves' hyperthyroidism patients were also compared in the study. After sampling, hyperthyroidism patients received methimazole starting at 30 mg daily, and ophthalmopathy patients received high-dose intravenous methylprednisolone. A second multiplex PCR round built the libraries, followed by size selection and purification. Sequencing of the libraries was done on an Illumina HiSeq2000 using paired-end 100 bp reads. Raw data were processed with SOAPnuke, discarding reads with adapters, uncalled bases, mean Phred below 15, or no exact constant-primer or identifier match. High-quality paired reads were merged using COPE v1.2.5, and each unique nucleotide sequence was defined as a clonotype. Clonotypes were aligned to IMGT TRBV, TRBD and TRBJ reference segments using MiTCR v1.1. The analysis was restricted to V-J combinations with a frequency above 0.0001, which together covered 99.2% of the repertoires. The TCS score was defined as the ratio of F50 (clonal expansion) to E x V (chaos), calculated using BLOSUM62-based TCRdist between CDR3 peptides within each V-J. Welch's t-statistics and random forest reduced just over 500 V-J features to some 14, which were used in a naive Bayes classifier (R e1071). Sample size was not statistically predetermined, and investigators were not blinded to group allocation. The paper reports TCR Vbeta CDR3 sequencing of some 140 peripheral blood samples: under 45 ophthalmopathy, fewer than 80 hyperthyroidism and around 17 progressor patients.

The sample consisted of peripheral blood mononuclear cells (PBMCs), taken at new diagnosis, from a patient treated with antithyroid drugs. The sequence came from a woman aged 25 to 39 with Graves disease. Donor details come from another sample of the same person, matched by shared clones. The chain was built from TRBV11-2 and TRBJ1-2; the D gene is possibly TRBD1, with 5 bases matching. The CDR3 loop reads CASSPGPWGTDYGYTF. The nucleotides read TGTGCCAGCAGCCCGGGGCCTTGGGGTACAGACTATGGCTACACCTTC.